The 26 T cell receptor beta chains given below trace back to one sample, sequenced in a study of shared clonotypes between healthy human individuals. Sequencing used immunoSEQ multiplex PCR; TCRdb keeps in-frame clones, though not all of them. The repertoire holds 2.3 million or so clones, over 85% seen once, with about 0.39% in the top ten. Sequenced sample: naive CD4+ T cells from PBMCs. Noted subset: CD45RA+ positively selected. The receptors were sampled from a man in his late teens or twenties in good health. Some clones in this sample may be carry-over from other donors' samples.

Notes on this clone: The sample holds other DNA sequences that translate to the same CDR3. V gene TRBV15 combines with J gene TRBJ2-3, with D perhaps matching TRBD2 (5 bases). Trimming cost V 0 bases and J 6 bases, with 7 bases left between them. CDR1 is LNHNV and CDR2 is YYDKDF in the germline V gene (reference sequence). The CDR3 consists of 13 residues. CDR3 in DNA: TGTGCCACCAGCAGAGATCCTAGCGATACGCAGTATTTT. Translated: CATSRDPSDTQYF.

The gene calls are TRBV5-4 and TRBJ2-3, with 10 bases aligning to TRBD1. This CDR3 has 15 amino acids. Germline lookup yields CDR1 SGHNT and CDR2 YYREEE (reference sequence). V lost 0 bases, J lost 6 bases, and 4 bases stayed unmatched. CDR3 sequence (DNA): TGTGCCAGCAGCTTGGGACAGGGGGCTTCGGATACGCAGTATTTT. It translates to CASSLGQGASDTQYF.

V and J are TRBV2 and TRBJ1-1, with D uncertain. CDR1 is SNHLY and CDR2 is FYNNEI in the germline V gene. This CDR3 region has 13 residues. The V end was cut by 6 bases, the J end by 11 bases, with 19 bases between. The CDR3, as DNA: TGTGCCAGCAGACCGGGCCAAACGGTGTGGGCTTTCTTT. Translating it yields CASRPGQTVWAFF. Full variable domain (missing parts from reference TRBV2 and TRBJ1-1): EPEVTQTPSHQVTQMGQEVILRCVPISNHLYFYWYRQILGQKVEFLVSFYNNEISEKSEIFDDQFSVERPDGSNFTLKIRSTKLEDSAMYFCASRPGQTVWAFFGQGTRLTVV.

The chain is built from TRBV28 and TRBJ2-7; D unclear. The germline V gene encodes CDR1 MDHEN and CDR2 SYDVKM. The CDR3 is made up of 12 amino acids. The ends were cut back, 3 bases at V and 7 bases at J, with 10 bases in the middle. CDR3 loop: CASSFLQREQYF. The CDR3 nucleotides read TGTGCCAGCAGTTTCCTTCAGCGAGAGCAGTACTTC. The variable domain in full, with the rest retrieved from reference TRBV28 and TRBJ2-7, is DVKVTQSSRYLVKRTGEKVFLECVQDMDHENMFWYRQDPGLGLRLIYFSYDVKMKEKGDIPEGYSVSREKKERFSLILESASTNQTSMYLCASSFLQREQYFGPGTRLTVT.

The chain links TRBV27 to TRBJ2-2, with 12 bases fitting TRBD1. Losses at the gene ends were 7 bases for V and 8 bases for J; bases not matched to a gene: 11. CDR3 length: 16 amino acids. Germline assignment: CDR1 MNHEY and CDR2 SMNVEV (reference sequence). The CDR3: CASTAWGQGADGELFF. Written as DNA, the CDR3 is TGTGCCAGCACCGCCTGGGGACAGGGGGCTGATGGGGAGCTGTTTTTT.

Points on this clone: One junction end does not reproduce the germline sequence, and a read error may be involved. The V and J genes are TRBV5-6 and TRBJ2-7; either TRBD1 or TRBD2 may supply D (5 bases each). The CDR3 covers 13 residues. In germline, CDR1 is SGHDT, CDR2 YYEEEE. The CDR3 is CASSLEGTYGQYF. In nucleotides, the CDR3 is TGTGCCAGCAGCTTGGAGGGGACGTACGGGCAGTACTTC.

The rearrangement joins TRBV18 to TRBJ2-3; perhaps TRBD2 as D (6 bases). Trimming cost V 1 base and J 4 bases, with 12 bases left between them. From germline, CDR1 is KGHSH and CDR2 LQKENI. The CDR3 covers 15 residues. The CDR3 DNA follows: TGTGCCAGCTCACCACTGGCCGGAGGGTCAGATACGCAGTATTTT. Protein: CASSPLAGGSDTQYF.

The V and J genes are TRBV4-2 and TRBJ1-1; D is perhaps TRBD1 (6 bases). The CDR3 length is 14 residues. Trimming removed 4 bases from V and 6 bases from J, with 15 bases in between. From germline, CDR1 is LGHNA and CDR2 YNFKEQ. As DNA, the CDR3 is TGTGCCAGCAGCCGAAACAGGGATACTCCTGAAGCTTTCTTT. Its translation: CASSRNRDTPEAFF.

About this clone itself: Other nucleotide sequences in the sample specify the same CDR3. The gene calls are TRBV28 and TRBJ2-1, with D tentatively TRBD2 (6 bases). This CDR3 is 14 amino acids long. The germline V and J ends were trimmed by 5 bases and 2 bases, with 10 bases remaining between them. Looked up from germline, CDR1 is MDHEN and CDR2 is SYDVKM. The CDR3 loop is CASSRGGAYNEQFF. CDR3 coding DNA: TGTGCCAGCAGTCGGGGAGGCGCCTACAATGAGCAGTTCTTC.

V gene TRBV29-1 combines with J gene TRBJ1-1; D remains ambiguous. The CDR3 has 14 amino acids. Looked up from germline, CDR1 is SQVTM and CDR2 is ANQGSEA. V was clipped by 5 bases and J by 0 bases, with 13 bases between them. The CDR3 loop is CSVRNGNMNTEAFF. CDR3 DNA: TGCAGCGTTAGAAACGGCAACATGAACACTGAAGCTTTCTTT.

The V and J genes are TRBV10-2 and TRBJ2-7; tentatively, D is TRBD1 or TRBD2 (5 bases each). Germline V lookup: CDR1 WSHSY, CDR2 SAAADI. V lost 6 bases, J lost 2 bases, and 17 bases lay in between. This CDR3 has 15 amino acids. CDR3 region: CASRKNRDGPYEQYF. Written as DNA, the CDR3 is TGCGCCAGCAGAAAAAACCGGGACGGCCCCTACGAGCAGTACTTC.

On this clone itself: Other DNA variants within this sample encode the same CDR3. V is TRBV5-1 and J is TRBJ2-5; TRBD2 is a possible D gene (5 bases). Germline CDR1 and CDR2: SGHRS and YFSETQ. CDR3 length: 13 residues. V was cut by 2 bases and J by 1 base, with 6 bases left in between. CDR3 DNA sequence: TGCGCCAGCAGCTTCGGGGTCCAAGAGACCCAGTACTTC. It is translated as CASSFGVQETQYF.

The chain has TRBV9 and TRBJ1-2; TRBD1 matches at 8 bases. The V and J ends lost 5 bases and 5 bases, in that order; junction bases with no gene match: 8. Germline V gene lookup returns CDR1 SGDLS and CDR2 YYNGEE. The CDR3 has 14 residues. CDR3 in amino acids: CASSRGQGPYGYTF. The DNA for the CDR3 is TGTGCCAGCAGTCGCGGACAGGGCCCATATGGCTACACCTTC. Looking up the rest from reference TRBV9 and TRBJ1-2 gives the full variable domain: DSGVTQTPKHLITATGQRVTLRCSPRSGDLSVYWYQQSLDQGLQFLIQYYNGEERAKGNILERFSAQQFPDLHSELNLSSLELGDSALYFCASSRGQGPYGYTFGSGTRLTVV.

J is TRBJ1-3 and V is TRBV11-3; unclear D gene. V lost 6 bases, J lost 0 bases, and 6 bases lay in between. From germline, CDR1 is SGHNT and CDR2 YENEEA. The CDR3 is 13 residues long. CDR3 sequence: CASSQISGNTIYF. CDR3 in DNA: TGTGCCAGCAGTCAGATCTCTGGAAACACCATATATTTT. Full variable domain (remainder filled in from reference TRBV11-3 and TRBJ1-3): EAGVVQSPRYKIIEKKQPVAFWCNPISGHNTLYWYLQNLGQGPELLIRYENEEAVDDSQLPKDRFSAERLKGVDSTLKIQPAELGDSAVYLCASSQISGNTIYFGEGSWLTVV.

This rearrangement joins TRBV12-5 to TRBJ2-1; perhaps TRBD2 as D (7 bases). Trimming took 5 bases from V and 10 from J, leaving 15 bases between them. There are 13 residues in the CDR3. The germline gives CDR1 LGHNT, CDR2 FRNRAP. This CDR3 is CASGTPGEGEQFF. The CDR3 DNA reads TGTGCTAGTGGTACACCAGGGGAGGGCGAGCAGTTCTTC.

The gene calls are TRBV5-1 and TRBJ2-1; tentative D call: TRBD2 (6 bases). V lost 2 bases, J lost 2 bases, and 11 bases lay in between. CDR1 is SGHRS, CDR2 YFSETQ, per germline. The CDR3 spans 15 residues. The CDR3 reads CASSFPGGAYNEQFF. CDR3 nucleotides: TGCGCCAGCAGCTTCCCCGGGGGTGCCTACAATGAGCAGTTCTTC.

This clone appeared once. The V gene is TRBV4-1, the J gene TRBJ2-7; D perhaps matches TRBD2 (6 bases). The CDR3 is made up of 15 amino acids. V lost 8 bases and J 0 bases, leaving 17 bases between the germline ends. Germline assignment: CDR1 MGHRA and CDR2 YSYEKL. The CDR3 bases are TGCGCCAGCGGGACGGCGGGGCCCTACTCCTACGAGCAGTACTTC. Protein sequence: CASGTAGPYSYEQYF.

V is TRBV6-1 and J is TRBJ1-5; TRBD1 is a possible D gene (5 bases). The germline CDR1 and CDR2 sequences are MNHNS and SASEGT. The CDR3 runs 15 residues. V lost 8 bases to trimming and J lost 5 bases, with 19 bases between them. The CDR3 bases are TGTGCCAGCGCGCAGGGTATGAGTGGGGATCAGCCCCAGCATTTT. Protein sequence: CASAQGMSGDQPQHF.

This chain connects TRBV15 to TRBJ2-6; 7 bases agree with TRBD1. In germline, CDR1 is LNHNV, CDR2 YYDKDF (reference sequence). This CDR3 has 17 amino acids. Trimming removed 3 bases from V and 0 bases from J; junction bases left unmatched: 5. The DNA for the CDR3 is TGTGCCACCAGCAGTAGACAGGGAATCTCTGGGGCCAACGTCCTGACTTTC. Amino acids: CATSSRQGISGANVLTF.

V is TRBV29-1 and J is TRBJ1-4, with D possibly matching TRBD1 (5 bases). CDR1 and CDR2 (germline): SQVTM, ANQGSEA. V dropped 0 bases and J dropped 6 bases, with 8 bases sitting between them. This CDR3 has 13 residues. CDR3 sequence: CSVEDGGDEKLFF. CDR3 in DNA: TGCAGCGTTGAAGATGGGGGGGATGAAAAACTGTTTTTT.

This clone was detected only once. The chain recombines TRBV6-5 with TRBJ1-1; tentatively, D is TRBD1 (5 bases). V shed 7 bases and J shed 2 bases, with 11 bases lying between them. The germline CDR1 and CDR2 sequences are MNHEY and SVGAGI. CDR3 size: 13 residues. As DNA, the CDR3 is TGTGCCAGCACCCAACGGGACAACACTGAAGCTTTCTTT. It yields the protein CASTQRDNTEAFF.

The V gene is TRBV28, the J gene TRBJ2-5; D may be TRBD1 or TRBD2 (5 bases each). Germline V gene sequence: CDR1 MDHEN, CDR2 SYDVKM. V was trimmed by 3 bases and J by 5 bases, leaving 25 bases between them. This CDR3 spans 18 amino acids. The CDR3 loop reads CASSFSGRSNRDPETQYF. The DNA for the CDR3 is TGTGCCAGCAGTTTTTCCGGTAGGTCCAATCGGGACCCGGAGACCCAGTACTTC. The complete variable domain, with remaining parts taken from reference TRBV28 and TRBJ2-5, reads DVKVTQSSRYLVKRTGEKVFLECVQDMDHENMFWYRQDPGLGLRLIYFSYDVKMKEKGDIPEGYSVSREKKERFSLILESASTNQTSMYLCASSFSGRSNRDPETQYFGPGTRLLVL.

The chain uses TRBV5-1 and TRBJ2-5; TRBD2 aligns across 11 bases. Germline CDR1 and CDR2: SGHRS and YFSETQ. The CDR3 is made up of 16 amino acids. The junction had 8 bases not matched to a gene; V was cut back by 4 bases and J by 3 bases. The CDR3 DNA reads as TGCGCCAGCAGCATGAACCCGACTAGCGGGAAAGAGACCCAGTACTTC. This codes for CASSMNPTSGKETQYF.

Concerning this clone itself: The sample has other DNA sequences that encode this CDR3 too. This chain uses TRBV5-1 with TRBJ2-1; D perhaps matches TRBD1 (6 bases). Deletions cut 0 bases from V and 2 bases from J, with 9 bases between. This CDR3 comprises 15 residues. The germline CDR1 and CDR2 sequences are SGHRS and YFSETQ. The chain's CDR3 is CASSLEGTTYNEQFF. As DNA, the CDR3 is TGCGCCAGCAGCTTGGAGGGGACAACCTACAATGAGCAGTTCTTC.

This chain links TRBV4-3 with TRBJ2-3; tentative D call: TRBD1 (7 bases). Trimming took off 4 bases at V and 1 base at J, with 15 bases between the two ends. The CDR3 extends over 16 amino acids. CDR1 LGHNA and CDR2 YSLEER come from the germline V gene. CDR3 region: CASSRTRGEGTDTQYF. Written as DNA, the CDR3 is TGCGCCAGCAGCCGGACCAGGGGGGAGGGCACAGATACGCAGTATTTT.

The rearrangement joins TRBV11-2 to TRBJ2-7; 11 nucleotides match TRBD1. CDR3 size: 15 residues. CDR1 SGHAT and CDR2 FQNNGV come from the germline V gene. Trimming took 5 bases from V and 5 from J; bases not matched to a gene: 8. The CDR3 DNA sequence: TGTGCCAGCAGCCTAGCCGGACAGGGGGCCAACGAGCAGTACTTC. It yields the protein CASSLAGQGANEQYF. The variable domain in full, with the rest retrieved from reference TRBV11-2 and TRBJ2-7, is EAGVAQSPRYKIIEKRQSVAFWCNPISGHATLYWYQQILGQGPKLLIQFQNNGVVDDSQLPKDRFSAERLKGVDSTLKIQPAKLEDSAVYLCASSLAGQGANEQYFGPGTRLTVT.